This T cell receptor beta chain was identified during a study of OX40 agonist ivuxolimab in advanced cancers. With respect to the entire study: Ivuxolimab, which targeted the costimulatory receptor OX40 (CD134), was an agonistic, fully human IgG2 monoclonal antibody. Intravenous ivuxolimab was administered to patients every 2 weeks at six dose levels: 0.01, 0.1, 0.3, 1.5, 3 and 10 mg/kg. Among the roughly 50 dose-escalation patients, around 19 had hepatocellular carcinoma, about 15 melanoma, 9 renal cell carcinoma and 9 head and neck cancer. A male proportion of approximately 83% and a mean age of approximately 62 years, ranging from about 23 to 90, were recorded for the dose-escalation cohort. Prior anti-PD-1, anti-PD-L1 or anti-CTLA-4 therapy was permitted, and approximately 40% of dose-escalation patients had received checkpoint inhibitors. Partial responses were achieved by three dose-escalation patients, of whom one had hepatocellular carcinoma and two had cutaneous melanoma. The purpose of peripheral TCRbeta sequencing was to test whether ivuxolimab changed TCR sequence diversity and led to clonal T-cell expansion. The paper covers the monotherapy dose-escalation part of the phase I ivuxolimab trial, which included N of about 50 patients.

Genomic DNA was isolated from the sorted cells so that the TCRbeta CDR3 region could be sequenced. The immunoSEQ Assay was used to sequence the TCRbeta CDR3 regions. This immuneACCESS table, as held by TCRdb, lists in-frame sequences with V and J called but not all clones. Of the missing ones, under half trace to an unresolved V gene in checked studies; the others have no known cause. This sample has 40,000 to 45,000 clones in its table, and approximately 83% of those were observed once. Clones ranked in the top ten supply over 0.3% of the sample. Overall study outcomes, separate from this receptor: After ivuxolimab, more expanded clones were found on average in CD8+ T cells than in CD4+ T cells. In partial responders in the 0.1-3.0 mg/kg groups, normalized peripheral clonal expansion was found to be among the lowest, especially among CD8+ T cells. Low levels of normalized T-cell clonal expansion were also seen in some patients who did not respond. Clonal expansion of both CD4+ and CD8+ blood T cells was observed from baseline to week 6 at doses 0.1 to 3.0 mg/kg. The antigen specificity of the clonally expanded peripheral T cells was not determined.

As to this clone: It has no known antigen specificity. No per-base quality is available; no much larger clone lies one base away.

The germline V gene specifies MRHNA as CDR1 and SNTAGT as CDR2. The CDR3, from cysteine to phenylalanine, totals 16 residues. Kept here is only the CDR3 DNA, which spans 48 bases and is read in frame from base 1. Deletion took 4 bases off V and 6 bases off J, with a span of 20 bases between the germline ends. The trial excluded patients who had a history of autoimmune disease or who were on systemic immunosuppression. Peripheral blood for TCR sequencing was collected from all dose cohorts at baseline, on cycle 4 day 1, and on cycle 7 day 1. The samples were taken from a phase I, first-in-human, multicenter, open-label dose-escalation trial of ivuxolimab. The trial enrolled adults with locally advanced or metastatic head and neck squamous cell, hepatocellular, melanoma or renal cell carcinoma. CD4+ and CD8+ T cells were sorted separately from peripheral blood before TCR sequencing.

Recombination joined TRBV6-4 with TRBJ2-3; the D gene is perhaps TRBD2, on 6 matching bases. The TCR was taken from an adult with an advanced solid tumor such as melanoma, head and neck, liver or kidney cancer. The source material was CD4+ or CD8+ T cells sorted from blood, sampled in a trial of the OX40 agonist ivuxolimab. CDR3 loop: CASSATTGTPWDTQYF. In nucleotides, the sequence is TGTGCCAGCAGTGCCACAACCGGGACTCCTTGGGATACGCAGTATTTT.